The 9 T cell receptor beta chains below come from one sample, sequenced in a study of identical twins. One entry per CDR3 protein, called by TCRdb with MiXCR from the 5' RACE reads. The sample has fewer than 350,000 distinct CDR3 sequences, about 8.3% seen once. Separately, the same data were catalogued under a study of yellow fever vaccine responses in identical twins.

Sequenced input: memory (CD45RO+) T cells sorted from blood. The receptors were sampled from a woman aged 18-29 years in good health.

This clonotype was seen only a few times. CDR3 loop: CAISDWGDDNEQFF. The CDR3 DNA reads as TGTGCCATCAGTGACTGGGGAGACGACAATGAGCAGTTCTTC. This rearrangement joins TRBV10-3 to TRBJ2-1; perhaps TRBD2 as D (5 bases). Germline V gives CDR1 ENHRY, CDR2 SYGVKD. CDR3 length equals 14 residues. V lost 3 bases and J 5 bases, leaving 11 bases between the germline ends.

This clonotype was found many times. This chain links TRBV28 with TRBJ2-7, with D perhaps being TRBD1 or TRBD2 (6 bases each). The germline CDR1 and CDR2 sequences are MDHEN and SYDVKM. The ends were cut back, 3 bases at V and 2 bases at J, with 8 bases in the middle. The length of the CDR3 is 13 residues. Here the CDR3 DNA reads TGTGCCAGCAGTTTTGGGGGGCCCTACGAGCAGTACTTC. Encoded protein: CASSFGGPYEQYF.

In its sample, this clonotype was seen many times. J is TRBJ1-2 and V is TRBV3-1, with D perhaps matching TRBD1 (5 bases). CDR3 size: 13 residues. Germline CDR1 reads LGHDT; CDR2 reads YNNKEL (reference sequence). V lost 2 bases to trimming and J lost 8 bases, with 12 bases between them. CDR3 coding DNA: TGTGCCAGCAGCCAAAGGGCAGGGTCGGGCTACACCTTC. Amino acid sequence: CASSQRAGSGYTF. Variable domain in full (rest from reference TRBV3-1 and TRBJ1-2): DTAVSQTPKYLVTQMGNDKSIKCEQNLGHDTMYWYKQDSKKFLKIMFSYNNKELIINETVPNRFSPKSPDKAHLNLHINSLELGDSAVYFCASSQRAGSGYTFGSGTRLTVV.

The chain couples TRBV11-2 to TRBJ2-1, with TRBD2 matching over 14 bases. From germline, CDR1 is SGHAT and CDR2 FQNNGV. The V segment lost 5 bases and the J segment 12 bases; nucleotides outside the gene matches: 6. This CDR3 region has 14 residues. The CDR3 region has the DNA TGTGCCAGCAGCCCCTCCGGACTAGCGGGGGGGCAGTTCTTC. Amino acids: CASSPSGLAGGQFF. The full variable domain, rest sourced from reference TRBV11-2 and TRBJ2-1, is EAGVAQSPRYKIIEKRQSVAFWCNPISGHATLYWYQQILGQGPKLLIQFQNNGVVDDSQLPKDRFSAERLKGVDSTLKIQPAKLEDSAVYLCASSPSGLAGGQFFGPGTRLTVL.

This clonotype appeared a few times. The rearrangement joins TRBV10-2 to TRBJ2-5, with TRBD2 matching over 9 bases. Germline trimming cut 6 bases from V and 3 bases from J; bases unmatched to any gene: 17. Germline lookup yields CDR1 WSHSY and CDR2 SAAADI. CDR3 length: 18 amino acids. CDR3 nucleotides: TGCGCCAGCAGCGGAAGAATATTCGGGACTAGCAGAAAAGAGACCCAGTACTTC. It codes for CASSGRIFGTSRKETQYF.

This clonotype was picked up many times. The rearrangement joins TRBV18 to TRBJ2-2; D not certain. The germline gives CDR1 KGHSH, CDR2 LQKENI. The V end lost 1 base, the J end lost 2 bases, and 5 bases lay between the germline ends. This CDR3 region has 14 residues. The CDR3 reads CASSPLSNTGELFF. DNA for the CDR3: TGTGCCAGCTCACCACTTAGCAACACCGGGGAGCTGTTTTTT.

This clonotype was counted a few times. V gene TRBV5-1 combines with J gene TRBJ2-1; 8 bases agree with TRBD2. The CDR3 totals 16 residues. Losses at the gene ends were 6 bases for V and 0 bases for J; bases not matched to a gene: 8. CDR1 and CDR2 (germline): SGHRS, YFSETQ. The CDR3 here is CASTSGGGGSYNEQFF. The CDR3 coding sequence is TGCGCCAGCACCTCCGGGGGGGGCGGCTCCTACAATGAGCAGTTCTTC.

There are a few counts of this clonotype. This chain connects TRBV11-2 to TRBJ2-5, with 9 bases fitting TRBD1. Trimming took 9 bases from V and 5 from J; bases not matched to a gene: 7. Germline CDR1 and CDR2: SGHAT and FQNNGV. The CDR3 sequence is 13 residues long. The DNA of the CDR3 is TGTGCCAGTCACAGGGGGCGCTTGGAGACCCAGTACTTC. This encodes CASHRGRLETQYF.

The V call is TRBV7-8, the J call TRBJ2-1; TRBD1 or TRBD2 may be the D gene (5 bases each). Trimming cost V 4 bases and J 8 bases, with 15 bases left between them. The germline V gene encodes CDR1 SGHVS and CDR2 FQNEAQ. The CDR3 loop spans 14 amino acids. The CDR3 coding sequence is TGTGCCAGCAGCTCCTCTTTGAGGGGATATGAGCAGTTCTTC. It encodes CASSSSLRGYEQFF. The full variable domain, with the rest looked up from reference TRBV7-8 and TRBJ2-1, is GAGVSQSPRYKVAKRGQDVALRCDPISGHVSLFWYQQALGQGPEFLTYFQNEAQLDKSGLPSDRFFAERPEGSVSTLKIQRTQQEDSAVYLCASSSSLRGYEQFFGPGTRLTVL.